This T cell receptor beta chain was obtained from a study of stem cell transplantation in POMP-related autoinflammatory disease. On the study more broadly: Before transplant, CD4+ T cells skewed naive and CD8+ proportions were low. General study results and limits: Patients with PRAID showed a restricted number of unique TRB V-J gene pairings. Across all analyzed T-cell subsets, patients with PRAID tended toward reduced diversity and increased clonality.

This clone was counted a single time. The antigen remains unidentified. Assay: immunoSEQ multiplex PCR; the TCRdb copy retains only in-frame clones and omits some. The repertoire holds 25,000 to 30,000 clones, with around four fifths as singletons. This CDR3 spans 13 amino acids. With 4 bases clipped from V and 9 bases from J, the junction kept 3 bases outside the gene matches. Germline V lookup: CDR1 KGHSH, CDR2 LQKENI. The clonotype was recovered from a human donor with POMP-related autoinflammation and immune dysregulation (PRAID). The specimen comprised CD4+ T cells from PBMCs, sampled before stem cell transplantation. The chain combines TRBV18 with TRBJ2-1; 10 nucleotides match TRBD1. The CDR3, as DNA: TGTGCCAGCTCACTGGGACAGGGGAGTGAGCAGTTCTTC. Translating it yields CASSLGQGSEQFF.